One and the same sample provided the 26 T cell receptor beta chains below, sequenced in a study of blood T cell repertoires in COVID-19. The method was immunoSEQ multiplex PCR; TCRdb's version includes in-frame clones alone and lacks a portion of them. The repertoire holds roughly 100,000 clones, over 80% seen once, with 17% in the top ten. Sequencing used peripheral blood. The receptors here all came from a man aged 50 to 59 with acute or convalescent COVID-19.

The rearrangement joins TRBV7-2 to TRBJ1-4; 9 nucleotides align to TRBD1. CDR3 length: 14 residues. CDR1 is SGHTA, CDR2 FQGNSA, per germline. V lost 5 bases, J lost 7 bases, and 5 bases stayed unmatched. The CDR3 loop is CASSQDRGSEKLFF. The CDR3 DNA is TGTGCCAGCAGCCAAGACAGGGGGAGTGAAAAACTGTTTTTT.

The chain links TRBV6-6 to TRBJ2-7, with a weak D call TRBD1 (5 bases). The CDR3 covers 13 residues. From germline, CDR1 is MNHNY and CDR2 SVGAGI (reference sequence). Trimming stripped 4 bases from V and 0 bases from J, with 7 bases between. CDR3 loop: CASSFRVSYEQYF. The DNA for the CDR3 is TGTGCCAGCAGTTTCAGGGTCTCCTACGAGCAGTACTTC.

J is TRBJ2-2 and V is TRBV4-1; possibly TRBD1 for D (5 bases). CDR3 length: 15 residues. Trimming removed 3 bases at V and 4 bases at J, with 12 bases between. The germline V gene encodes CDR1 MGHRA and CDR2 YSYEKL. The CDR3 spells CASSQRQFSTGELFF. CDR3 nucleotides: TGCGCCAGCAGCCAGAGACAGTTTTCCACCGGGGAGCTGTTTTTT.

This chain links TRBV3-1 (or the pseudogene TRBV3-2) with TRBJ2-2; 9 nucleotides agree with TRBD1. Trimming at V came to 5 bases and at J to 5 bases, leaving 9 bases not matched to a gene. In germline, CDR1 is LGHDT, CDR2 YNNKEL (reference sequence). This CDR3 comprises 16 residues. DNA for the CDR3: TGTGCCAGCAGCGCGGGACAGGGTGATAAGACCGGGGAGCTGTTTTTT. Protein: CASSAGQGDKTGELFF.

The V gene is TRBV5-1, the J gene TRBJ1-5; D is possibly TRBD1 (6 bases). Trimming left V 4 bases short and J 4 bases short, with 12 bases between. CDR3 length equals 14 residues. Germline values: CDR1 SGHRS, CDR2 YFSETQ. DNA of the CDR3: TGCGCCAGCAGCCCGGACAGCTTTAATCAGCCCCAGCATTTT. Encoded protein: CASSPDSFNQPQHF. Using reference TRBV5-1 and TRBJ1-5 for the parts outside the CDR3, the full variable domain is KAGVTQTPRYLIKTRGQQVTLSCSPISGHRSVSWYQQTPGQGLQFLFEYFSETQRNKGNFPGRFSGRQFSNSRSEMNVSTLELGDSALYLCASSPDSFNQPQHFGDGTRLSIL.

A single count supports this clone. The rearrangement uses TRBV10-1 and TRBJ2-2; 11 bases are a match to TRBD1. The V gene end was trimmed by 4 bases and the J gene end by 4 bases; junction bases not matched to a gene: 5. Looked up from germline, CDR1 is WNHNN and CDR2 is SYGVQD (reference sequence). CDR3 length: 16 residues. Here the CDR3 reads CASSGSGQGGTGELFF. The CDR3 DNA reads TGCGCCAGCAGTGGGTCGGGACAGGGGGGCACCGGGGAGCTGTTTTTT.

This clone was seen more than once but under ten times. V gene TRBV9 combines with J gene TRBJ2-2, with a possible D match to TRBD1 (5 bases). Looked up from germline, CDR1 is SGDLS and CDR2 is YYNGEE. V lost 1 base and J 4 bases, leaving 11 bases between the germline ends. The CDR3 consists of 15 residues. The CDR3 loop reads CASSVSQGSTGELFF. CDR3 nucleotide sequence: TGTGCCAGCAGCGTAAGCCAGGGATCCACCGGGGAGCTGTTTTTT.

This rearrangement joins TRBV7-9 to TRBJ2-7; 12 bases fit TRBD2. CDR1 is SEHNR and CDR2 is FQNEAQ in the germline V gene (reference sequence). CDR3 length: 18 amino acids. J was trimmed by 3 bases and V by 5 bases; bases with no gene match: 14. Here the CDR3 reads CASSPAPTSGGFHYEQYF. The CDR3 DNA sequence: TGTGCCAGCAGCCCGGCACCTACTAGCGGGGGGTTCCACTACGAGCAGTACTTC.

CDR3 sequence (DNA): TGTGCCAGCAGCTCGCGAGGGCAGGGGGCCTCCTACGAGCAGTACTTC. This gives the protein CASSSRGQGASYEQYF. The gene calls are TRBV5-5 and TRBJ2-7; 8 positions match TRBD1. The ends lost 3 bases at V and 0 bases at J; junction bases unmatched: 8. Germline V lookup: CDR1 SGHKS, CDR2 YYEKEE (reference sequence). The CDR3 is 16 residues long.

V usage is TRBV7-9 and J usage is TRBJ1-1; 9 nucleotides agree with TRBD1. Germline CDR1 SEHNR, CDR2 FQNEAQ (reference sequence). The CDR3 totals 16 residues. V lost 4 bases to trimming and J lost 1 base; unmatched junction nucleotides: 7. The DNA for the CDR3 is TGTGCCAGCAGCTACGGACAGGGGTTCTCGAACACTGAAGCTTTCTTT. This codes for CASSYGQGFSNTEAFF.

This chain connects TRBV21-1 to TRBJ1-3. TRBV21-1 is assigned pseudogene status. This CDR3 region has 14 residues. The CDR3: CAGRRGATGNTIYF. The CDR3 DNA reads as TGTGCCGGACGTCGGGGAGCGACTGGAAACACCATATATTTT.

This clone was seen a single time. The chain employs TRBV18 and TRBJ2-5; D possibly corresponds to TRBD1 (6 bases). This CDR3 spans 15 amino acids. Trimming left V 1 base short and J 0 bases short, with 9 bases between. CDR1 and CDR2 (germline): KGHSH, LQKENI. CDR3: CASSPLYRDQETQYF. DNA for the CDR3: TGTGCCAGCTCACCACTCTACAGGGACCAAGAGACCCAGTACTTC.

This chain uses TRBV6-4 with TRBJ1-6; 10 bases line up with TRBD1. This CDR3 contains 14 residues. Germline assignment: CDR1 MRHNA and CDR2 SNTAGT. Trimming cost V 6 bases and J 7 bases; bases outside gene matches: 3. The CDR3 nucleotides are TGTGCCAGCAGGGGGACAGGGGTGAATTCACCCCTCCACTTT. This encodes CASRGTGVNSPLHF.

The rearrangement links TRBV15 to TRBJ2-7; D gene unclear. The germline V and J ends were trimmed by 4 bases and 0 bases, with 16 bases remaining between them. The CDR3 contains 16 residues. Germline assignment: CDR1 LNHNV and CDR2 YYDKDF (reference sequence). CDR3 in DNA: TGTGCCACCAGCACAGAGCTCCCGCAGATCTCCTACGAGCAGTACTTC. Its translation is CATSTELPQISYEQYF. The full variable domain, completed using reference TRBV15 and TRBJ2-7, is DAMVIQNPRYQVTQFGKPVTLSCSQTLNHNVMYWYQQKSSQAPKLLFHYYDKDFNNEADTPDNFQSRRPNTSFCFLDIRSPGLGDTAMYLCATSTELPQISYEQYFGPGTRLTVT.

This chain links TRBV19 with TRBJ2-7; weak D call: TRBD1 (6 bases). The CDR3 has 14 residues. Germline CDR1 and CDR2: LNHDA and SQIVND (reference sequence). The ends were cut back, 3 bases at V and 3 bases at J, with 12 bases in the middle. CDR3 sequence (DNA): TGTGCCAGTAGTATTACAGGGACCAACTACGAGCAGTACTTC. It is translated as CASSITGTNYEQYF.

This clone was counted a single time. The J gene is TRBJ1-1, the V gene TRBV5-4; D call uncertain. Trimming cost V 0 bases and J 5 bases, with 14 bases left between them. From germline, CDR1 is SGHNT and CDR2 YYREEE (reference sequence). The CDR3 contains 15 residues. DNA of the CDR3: TGTGCCAGCAGCTTGGGCGGGAGCCTCAAAACTGAAGCTTTCTTT. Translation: CASSLGGSLKTEAFF. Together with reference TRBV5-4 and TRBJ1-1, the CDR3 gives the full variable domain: ETGVTQSPTHLIKTRGQQVTLRCSSQSGHNTVSWYQQALGQGPQFIFQYYREEENGRGNFPPRFSGLQFPNYSSELNVNALELDDSALYLCASSLGGSLKTEAFFGQGTRLTVV.

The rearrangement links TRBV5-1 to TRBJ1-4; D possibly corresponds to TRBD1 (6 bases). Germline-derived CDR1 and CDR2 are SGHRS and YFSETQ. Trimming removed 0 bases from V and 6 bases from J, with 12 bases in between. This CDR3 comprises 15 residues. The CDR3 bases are TGCGCCAGCAGCTTGGCCAACAGGGTCGATGAAAAACTGTTTTTT. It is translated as CASSLANRVDEKLFF.

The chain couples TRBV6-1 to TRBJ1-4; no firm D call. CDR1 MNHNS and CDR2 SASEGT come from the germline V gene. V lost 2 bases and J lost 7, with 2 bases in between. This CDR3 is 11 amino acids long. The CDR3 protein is CASSEREKLFF. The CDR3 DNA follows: TGTGCCAGCAGTGAACGTGAAAAACTGTTTTTT.

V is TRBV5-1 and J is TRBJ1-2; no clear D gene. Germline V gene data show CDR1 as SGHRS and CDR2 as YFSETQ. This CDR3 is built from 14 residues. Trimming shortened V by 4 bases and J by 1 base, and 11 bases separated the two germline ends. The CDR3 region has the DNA TGCGCCAGCAGCCGCAACGGGAATAACTATGGCTACACCTTC. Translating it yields CASSRNGNNYGYTF.

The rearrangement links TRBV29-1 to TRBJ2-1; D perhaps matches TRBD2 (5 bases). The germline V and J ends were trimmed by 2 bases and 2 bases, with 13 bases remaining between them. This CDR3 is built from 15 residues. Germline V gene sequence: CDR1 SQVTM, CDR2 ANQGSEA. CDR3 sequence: CSVESGETPYNEQFF. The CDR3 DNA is TGCAGCGTTGAATCTGGGGAGACCCCCTACAATGAGCAGTTCTTC.

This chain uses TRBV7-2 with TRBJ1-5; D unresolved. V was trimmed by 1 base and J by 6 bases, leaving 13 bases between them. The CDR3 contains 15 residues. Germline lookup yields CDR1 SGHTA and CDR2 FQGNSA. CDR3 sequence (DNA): TGTGCCAGCAGCTTAGATTTGCAGGCCCGTCAGCCCCAGCATTTT. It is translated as CASSLDLQARQPQHF.

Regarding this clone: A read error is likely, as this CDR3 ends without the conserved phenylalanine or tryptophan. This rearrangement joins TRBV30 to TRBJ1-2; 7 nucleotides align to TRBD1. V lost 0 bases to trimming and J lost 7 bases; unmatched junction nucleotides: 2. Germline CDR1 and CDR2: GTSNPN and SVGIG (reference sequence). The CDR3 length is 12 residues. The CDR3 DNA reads TGTGCCTGGAGTGTTCCAGGGGGTGGCTACACCCTC. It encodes CAWSVPGGGYTL.

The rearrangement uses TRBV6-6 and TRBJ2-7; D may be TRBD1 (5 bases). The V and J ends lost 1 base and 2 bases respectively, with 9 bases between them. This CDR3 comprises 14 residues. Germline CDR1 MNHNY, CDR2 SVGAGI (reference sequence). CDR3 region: CASSYFQGTYEQYF. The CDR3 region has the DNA TGTGCCAGCAGTTACTTTCAGGGAACCTACGAGCAGTACTTC.

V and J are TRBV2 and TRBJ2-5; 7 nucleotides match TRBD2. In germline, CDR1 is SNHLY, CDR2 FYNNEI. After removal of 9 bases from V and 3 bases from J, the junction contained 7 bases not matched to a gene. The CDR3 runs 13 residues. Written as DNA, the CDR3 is TGTGCCAGTCAACCCCGGGGGGAAGAGACCCAGTACTTC. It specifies CASQPRGEETQYF.

The CDR3 region is CASSRNRVETQYF. The CDR3 nucleotides read TGTGCCAGCAGCCGTAACAGGGTGGAGACCCAGTACTTC. V and J are TRBV7-2 and TRBJ2-5, with D possibly matching TRBD1 (6 bases). Trimming removed 5 bases from V and 5 bases from J, with 12 bases in between. The CDR3 spans 13 residues. CDR1 and CDR2 from the germline V gene are SGHTA and FQGNSA.

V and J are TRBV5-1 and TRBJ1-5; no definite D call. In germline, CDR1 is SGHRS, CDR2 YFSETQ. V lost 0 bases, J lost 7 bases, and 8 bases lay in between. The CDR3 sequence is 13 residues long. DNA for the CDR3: TGCGCCAGCAGCTTGGACATGGAGCAGCCCCAGCATTTT. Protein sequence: CASSLDMEQPQHF.